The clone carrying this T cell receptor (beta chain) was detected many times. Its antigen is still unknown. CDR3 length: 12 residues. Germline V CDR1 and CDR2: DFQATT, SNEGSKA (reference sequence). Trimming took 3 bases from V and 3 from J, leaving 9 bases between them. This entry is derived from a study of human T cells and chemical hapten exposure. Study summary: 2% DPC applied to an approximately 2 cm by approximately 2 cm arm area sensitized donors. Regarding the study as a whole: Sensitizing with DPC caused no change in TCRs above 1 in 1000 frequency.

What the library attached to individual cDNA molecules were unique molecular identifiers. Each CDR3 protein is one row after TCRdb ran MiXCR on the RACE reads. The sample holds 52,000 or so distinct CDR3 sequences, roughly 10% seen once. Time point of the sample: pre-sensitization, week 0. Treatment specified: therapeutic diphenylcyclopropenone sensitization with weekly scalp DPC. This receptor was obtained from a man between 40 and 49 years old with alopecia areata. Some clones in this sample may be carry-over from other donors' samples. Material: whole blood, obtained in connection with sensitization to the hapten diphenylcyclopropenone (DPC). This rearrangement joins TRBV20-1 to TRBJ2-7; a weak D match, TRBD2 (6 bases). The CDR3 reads CSASQDYYEQYF. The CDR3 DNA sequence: TGCAGTGCTAGTCAGGACTACTACGAGCAGTACTTC.